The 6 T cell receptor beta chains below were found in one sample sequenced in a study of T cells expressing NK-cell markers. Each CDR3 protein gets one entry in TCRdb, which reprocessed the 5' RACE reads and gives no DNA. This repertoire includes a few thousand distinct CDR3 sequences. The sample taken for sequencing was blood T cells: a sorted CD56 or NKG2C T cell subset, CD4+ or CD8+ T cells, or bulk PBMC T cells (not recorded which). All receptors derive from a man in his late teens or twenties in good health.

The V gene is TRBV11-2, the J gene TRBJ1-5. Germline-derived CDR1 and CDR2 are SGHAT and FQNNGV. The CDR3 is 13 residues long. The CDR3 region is CASSGYSNQPQHF.

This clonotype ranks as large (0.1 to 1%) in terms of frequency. The CDR3 reads CASSPRGSGRNTDEQFF. V gene TRBV3-1 combines with J gene TRBJ2-1; TCRdb reports TRBD2, a call that lacks DNA to check it against. The germline V gene has CDR1 LGHDT and CDR2 YNNKEL (reference sequence). The CDR3 contains 17 residues.

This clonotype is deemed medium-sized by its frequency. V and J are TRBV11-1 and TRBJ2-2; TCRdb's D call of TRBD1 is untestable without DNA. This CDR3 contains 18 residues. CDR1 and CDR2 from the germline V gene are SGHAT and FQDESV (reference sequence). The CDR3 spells CASSLARTGGLNTGELFF.

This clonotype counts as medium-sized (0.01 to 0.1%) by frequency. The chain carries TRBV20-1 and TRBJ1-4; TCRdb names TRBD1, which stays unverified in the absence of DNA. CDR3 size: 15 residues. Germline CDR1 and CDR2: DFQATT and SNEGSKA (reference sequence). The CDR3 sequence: CSARSPTGRNEKLFF.

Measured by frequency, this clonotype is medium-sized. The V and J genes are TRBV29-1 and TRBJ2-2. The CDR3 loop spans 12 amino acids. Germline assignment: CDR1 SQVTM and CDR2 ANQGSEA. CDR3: CSVDRRAGELFF.

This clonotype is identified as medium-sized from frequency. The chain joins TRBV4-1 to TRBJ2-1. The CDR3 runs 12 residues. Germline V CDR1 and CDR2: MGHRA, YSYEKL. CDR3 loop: CASSQELNEQFF.